This entry describes one T cell receptor (beta chain). Its antigen remains unidentified. The data are from a study of shared clonotypes between healthy human individuals. Overall study context: Three CD4 naive, three CD4 memory, two CD8 naive and one CD8 memory plate were used per donor.

Sorted-subset replicate PCRs used roughly 210 ng of genomic DNA. This amount corresponded to approximately 30,000 T cell genomes. Sequencing was performed with immunoSEQ multiplex PCR; in TCRdb, only in-frame clones are kept and a portion is missing. Here the sample spans over a million clones, around 95% being singletons. The CDR3 spans 11 residues. Germline V gene data show CDR1 as SGHAT and CDR2 as FQNNGV. The V gene lost 5 bases and the J gene lost 8 bases, with 6 bases spanning the gap. The study's findings and limits: Sorted-subset sequencing was shown by rarefaction to be incomplete despite large depth. Some naive CD4 clonotypes, 4.5% to 5.5%, turned up in common across a handful of donors.

This receptor was obtained from a man aged 25-45 years in good health. The sample consisted of naive CD4+ T cells sorted from blood. Regarding subset: CD45RA+ positively selected. The chain is built from TRBV11-2 and TRBJ2-2; D is possibly TRBD1 (6 bases). The CDR3 here is CASSQGGELFF. The CDR3 DNA sequence: TGTGCCAGCAGCCAGGGGGGGGAGCTGTTTTTT. Based on the CDR3 plus reference TRBV11-2 and TRBJ2-2, the full variable domain is EAGVAQSPRYKIIEKRQSVAFWCNPISGHATLYWYQQILGQGPKLLIQFQNNGVVDDSQLPKDRFSAERLKGVDSTLKIQPAKLEDSAVYLCASSQGGELFFGEGSRLTVL.